Sequencing of this TCR beta chain was carried out in a study of cytomegalovirus exposure and HLA in healthy donors. Study-level results: Later analysis found that TCR beta chains associated with HLA were more clonally expanded than other, equally common chains. Several V segments, TRBV6-2 and TRBV6-3 among them, could not be told apart and were dropped.

A multiplex PCR was run with 60 Vbeta primers and 13 Jbeta primers. Profiled with immunoSEQ multiplex PCR; TCRdb holds only in-frame clones, not every one. The top ten hold 7% to 9% of the sample, which has 110,000 or so clones, roughly 76% seen once. This clone was counted a few times. The antigen remains undetermined. The CDR3 contains 14 residues. Per the germline V gene, CDR1 is SGHTA and CDR2 is FQGNSA. J was trimmed by 8 bases and V by 5 bases; bases with no gene match: 8. The chain joins TRBV7-2 to TRBJ2-3; 9 bases line up with TRBD2. This sequence was found in a woman aged 45 to 65 in good health and CMV-seropositive. Material for sequencing was PBMCs. CDR3 loop: CASSGEGLAVTQYF. CDR3 coding DNA: TGTGCCAGCAGCGGAGAGGGACTAGCTGTTACGCAGTATTTT.